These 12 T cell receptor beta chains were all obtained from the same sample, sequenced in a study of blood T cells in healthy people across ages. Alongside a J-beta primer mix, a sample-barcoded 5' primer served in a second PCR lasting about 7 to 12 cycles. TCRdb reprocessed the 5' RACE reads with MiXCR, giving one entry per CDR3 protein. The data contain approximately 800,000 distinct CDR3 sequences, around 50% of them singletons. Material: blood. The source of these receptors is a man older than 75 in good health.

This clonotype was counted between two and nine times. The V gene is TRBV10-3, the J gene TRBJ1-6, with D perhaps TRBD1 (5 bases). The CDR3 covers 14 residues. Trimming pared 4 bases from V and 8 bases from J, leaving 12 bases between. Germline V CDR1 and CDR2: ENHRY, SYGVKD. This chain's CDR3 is CAISGGPEDSPLHF. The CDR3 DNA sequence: TGTGCCATCAGTGGGGGACCGGAGGATTCACCCCTCCACTTT.

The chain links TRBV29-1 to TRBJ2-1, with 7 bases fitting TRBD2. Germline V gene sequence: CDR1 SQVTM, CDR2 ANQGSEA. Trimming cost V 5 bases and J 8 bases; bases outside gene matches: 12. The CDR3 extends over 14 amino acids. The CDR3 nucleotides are TGCAGCGTTATCCCCATCGGGGAGGGCGATGAGCAGTTCTTC. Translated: CSVIPIGEGDEQFF.

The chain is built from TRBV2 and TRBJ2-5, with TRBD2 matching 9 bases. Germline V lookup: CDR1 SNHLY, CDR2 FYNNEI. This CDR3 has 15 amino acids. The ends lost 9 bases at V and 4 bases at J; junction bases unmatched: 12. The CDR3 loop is CARRRGSGSGETQYF. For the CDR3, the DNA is TGTGCCAGGCGTCGGGGTAGCGGGAGTGGAGAGACCCAGTACTTC.

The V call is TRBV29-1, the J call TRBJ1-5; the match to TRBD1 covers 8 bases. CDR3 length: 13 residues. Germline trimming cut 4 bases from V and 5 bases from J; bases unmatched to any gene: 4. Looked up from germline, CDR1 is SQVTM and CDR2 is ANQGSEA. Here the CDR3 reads CSVGQGADQPQHF. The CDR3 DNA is TGCAGCGTTGGGCAGGGGGCCGATCAGCCCCAGCATTTT.

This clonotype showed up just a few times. The CDR3 sequence: CASSYSIGGFEETQYF. DNA of the CDR3: TGTGCCAGCAGTTACTCTATTGGGGGGTTTGAAGAGACCCAGTACTTC. This chain connects TRBV6-2 or TRBV6-3 to TRBJ2-5; a weak D match, TRBD2 (6 bases). This CDR3 is 16 amino acids long. The V gene's germline CDR1 is MNHEY and CDR2 SVGEGT. Deletions cut 0 bases from V and 3 bases from J, with 14 bases between.

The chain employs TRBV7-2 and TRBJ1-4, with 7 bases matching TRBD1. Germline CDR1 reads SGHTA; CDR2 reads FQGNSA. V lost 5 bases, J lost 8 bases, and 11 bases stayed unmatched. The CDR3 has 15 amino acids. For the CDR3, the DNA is TGTGCCAGCAGCCGATTGACAGGGCGGGACGAAAAACTGTTTTTT. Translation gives CASSRLTGRDEKLFF.

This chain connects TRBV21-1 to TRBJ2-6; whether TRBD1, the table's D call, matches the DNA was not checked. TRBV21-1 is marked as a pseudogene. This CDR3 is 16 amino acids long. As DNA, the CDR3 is TGTGCCAGCAGCAAAGCGCGACAGTCTGGGGCCAACGTCCTGACTTTC. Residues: CASSKARQSGANVLTF.

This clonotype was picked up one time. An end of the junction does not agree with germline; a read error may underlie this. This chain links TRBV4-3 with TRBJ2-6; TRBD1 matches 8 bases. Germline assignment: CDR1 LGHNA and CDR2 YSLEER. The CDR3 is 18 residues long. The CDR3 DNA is TGCGCCAGCAGCCATTCGACAGGGGTATCGGACGGGGCCAACGTCCCGACTTTC. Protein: CASSHSTGVSDGANVPTF.

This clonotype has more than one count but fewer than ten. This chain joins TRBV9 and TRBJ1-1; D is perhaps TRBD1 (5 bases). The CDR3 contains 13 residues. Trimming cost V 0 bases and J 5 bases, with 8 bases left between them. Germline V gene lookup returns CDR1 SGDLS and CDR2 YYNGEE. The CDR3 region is CASSVGRETEAFF. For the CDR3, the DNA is TGTGCCAGCAGCGTAGGCAGGGAGACTGAAGCTTTCTTT. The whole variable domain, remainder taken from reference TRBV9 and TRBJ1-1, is DSGVTQTPKHLITATGQRVTLRCSPRSGDLSVYWYQQSLDQGLQFLIQYYNGEERAKGNILERFSAQQFPDLHSELNLSSLELGDSALYFCASSVGRETEAFFGQGTRLTVV.

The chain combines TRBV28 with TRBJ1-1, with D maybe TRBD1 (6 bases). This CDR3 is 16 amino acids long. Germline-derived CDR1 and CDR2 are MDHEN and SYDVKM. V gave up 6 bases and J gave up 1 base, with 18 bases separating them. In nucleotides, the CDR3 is TGTGCCAGCAGCCCATGGGGAGACAGGACGAACACTGAAGCTTTCTTT. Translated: CASSPWGDRTNTEAFF.

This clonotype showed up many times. The CDR3 loop is CASTRFPLGLTDQETQYF. The CDR3 DNA is TGTGCCAGCACCCGTTTTCCGTTAGGATTGACAGACCAAGAGACCCAGTACTTC. This rearrangement joins TRBV7-6 to TRBJ2-5; D might be TRBD1 (5 bases). CDR1 is SGHVS, CDR2 FNYEAQ, per germline. The V end was cut by 7 bases, the J end by 0 bases, with 24 bases between. CDR3 length: 18 amino acids.

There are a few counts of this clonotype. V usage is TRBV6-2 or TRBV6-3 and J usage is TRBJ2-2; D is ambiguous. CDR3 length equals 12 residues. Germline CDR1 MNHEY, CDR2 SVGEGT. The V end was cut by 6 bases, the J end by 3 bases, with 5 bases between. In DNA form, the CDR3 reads TGTGCCAGCAGGGATGACACCGGGGAGCTGTTTTTT. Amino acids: CASRDDTGELFF.